This T cell receptor beta chain was observed in a study of blood T cell repertoires in COVID-19. This clone was seen a few times. Method: immunoSEQ multiplex PCR; TCRdb's copy keeps in-frame clones and lacks some. This sample yields fewer than 700,000 clones, of which around 90% are seen a single time; roughly 7.4% belongs to the top ten. The CDR3 consists of 15 residues. V lost 5 bases to trimming and J lost 2 bases, with 16 bases between them. Germline values: CDR1 SGHDT, CDR2 YYEEEE. Material for sequencing was peripheral blood. The V gene is TRBV5-6, the J gene TRBJ1-1, with a tentative D call TRBD1 (6 bases). The receptor was derived from a woman between 45 and 65 years old with COVID-19, enrolled during active disease. CDR3 loop: CASRPLTGINTEAFF. CDR3 in DNA: TGTGCCAGCAGGCCACTCACAGGGATAAACACTGAAGCTTTCTTT.